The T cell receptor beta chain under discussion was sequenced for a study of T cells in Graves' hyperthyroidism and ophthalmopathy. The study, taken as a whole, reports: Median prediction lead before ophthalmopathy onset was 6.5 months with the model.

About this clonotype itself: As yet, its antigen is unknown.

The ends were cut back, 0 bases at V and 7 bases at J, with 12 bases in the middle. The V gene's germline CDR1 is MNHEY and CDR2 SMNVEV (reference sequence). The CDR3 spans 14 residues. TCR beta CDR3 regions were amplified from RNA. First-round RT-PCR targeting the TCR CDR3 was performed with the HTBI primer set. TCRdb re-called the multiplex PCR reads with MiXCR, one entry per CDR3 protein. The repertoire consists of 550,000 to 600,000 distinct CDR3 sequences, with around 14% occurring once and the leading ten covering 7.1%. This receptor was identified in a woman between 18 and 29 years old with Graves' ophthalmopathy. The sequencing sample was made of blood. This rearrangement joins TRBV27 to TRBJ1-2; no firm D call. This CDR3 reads CASSLSGWEVGYTF. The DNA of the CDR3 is TGTGCCAGCAGTTTATCAGGGTGGGAGGTTGGCTACACCTTC.